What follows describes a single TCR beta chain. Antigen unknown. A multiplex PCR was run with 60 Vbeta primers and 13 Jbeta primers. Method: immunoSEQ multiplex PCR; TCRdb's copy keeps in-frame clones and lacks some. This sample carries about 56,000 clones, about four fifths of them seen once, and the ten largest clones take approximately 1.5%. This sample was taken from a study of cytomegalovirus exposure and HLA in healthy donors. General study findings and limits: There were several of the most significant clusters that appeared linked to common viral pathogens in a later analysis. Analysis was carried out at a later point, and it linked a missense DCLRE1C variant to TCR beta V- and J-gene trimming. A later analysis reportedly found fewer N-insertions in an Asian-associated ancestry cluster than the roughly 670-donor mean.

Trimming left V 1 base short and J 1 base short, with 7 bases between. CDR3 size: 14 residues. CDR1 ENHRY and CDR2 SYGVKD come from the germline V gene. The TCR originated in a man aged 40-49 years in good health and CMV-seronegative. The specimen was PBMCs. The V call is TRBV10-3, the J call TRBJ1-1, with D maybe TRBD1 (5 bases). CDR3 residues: CAISEWGGNTEAFF. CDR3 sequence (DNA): TGTGCCATCAGTGAGTGGGGGGGGAACACTGAAGCTTTCTTT.